This TCR beta chain was sequenced during a study of T cell changes during pregnancy in multiple sclerosis. V was pared by 9 bases and J by 5 bases, with 5 bases of the junction left unmatched. The CDR3 is 13 residues long. Looked up from germline, CDR1 is LNHDA and CDR2 is SQIVND (reference sequence). Clones were sequenced by immunoSEQ multiplex PCR, and TCRdb holds only the in-frame ones, with some missing. The table has fewer than 50,000 clones, around 93% seen once. J is TRBJ2-5 and V is TRBV19; 11 bases fit TRBD1. The TCR was taken from a female donor with multiple sclerosis, enrolled in a pregnancy study. The sample here was CD8+ T cells from peripheral blood mononuclear cells, taken after pregnancy. CDR3: CASGQGAGETQYF. The CDR3 DNA reads TGTGCCAGCGGACAGGGGGCAGGGGAGACCCAGTACTTC.